This is a list of T cell receptor beta chains from one sample in a study of PD-L1 blockade in urothelial cancer. Some clones are missing from TCRdb's copy, which holds only in-frame ones; the method was immunoSEQ multiplex PCR. The sample consists of 50,000 to 60,000 clones, 85% to 90% of them appearing once. The sequencing here drew on PBMCs, taken around atezolizumab (anti-PD-L1) treatment. Every receptor here comes from a man in his 60s with urothelial cancer. The CDR3 runs from the conserved cysteine through the conserved F or W. The D gene is left open where the match is weak. Only part of the rows carry a size: once, few, many, or a class if the clone is expanded.

len: 13; d_gene: NA; abundance: NA; v_gene: TRBV6-1; j_gene: TRBJ1-6; CDR3nt: TGTGCCAGCAGTGACACTAAGGTTTCACCCCTCCACTTT; CDR3aa: CASSDTKVSPLHF
len: 12; d_gene: NA; abundance: few; v_gene: TRBV30; j_gene: TRBJ1-2; CDR3nt: TGTGCCTGGAGTGAACAGTTATATGGCTACACCTTC; CDR3aa: CAWSEQLYGYTF
len: 14; d_gene: NA; abundance: NA; v_gene: TRBV7-8; j_gene: TRBJ2-3; CDR3nt: TGTGCCAGCAGCTTAACAGGGAGCACAGATACGCAGTATTTT; CDR3aa: CASSLTGSTDTQYF
len: 16; d_gene: TRBD2; abundance: NA; v_gene: TRBV7-2; j_gene: TRBJ2-5; CDR3nt: TGTGCCAGCAGCCCAGGACTAGCGGGGGTTGCGAAGACCCAGTACTTC; CDR3aa: CASSPGLAGVAKTQYF
len: 14; d_gene: NA; abundance: NA; v_gene: TRBV30; j_gene: TRBJ2-6; CDR3nt: TGTGCCTGGTCCAGATTCTCTGGGGCCAACGTCCTGACTTTC; CDR3aa: CAWSRFSGANVLTF
len: 17; d_gene: TRBD2; abundance: NA; v_gene: TRBV19; j_gene: TRBJ2-3; CDR3nt: TGTGCCAGTAGTCCCCCCGGGGCTAGCGGGAGTATTGGCACGCAGTATTTT; CDR3aa: CASSPPGASGSIGTQYF
len: 14; d_gene: NA; abundance: NA; v_gene: TRBV6-5; j_gene: TRBJ1-1; CDR3nt: TGTGCCAGCAGTTACTCGACAGGGAACACTGAAGCTTTCTTT; CDR3aa: CASSYSTGNTEAFF
len: 13; d_gene: NA; abundance: NA; v_gene: TRBV10-3; j_gene: TRBJ2-4; CDR3nt: TGTGCCACCGCGGGGGAGGGGGTGAACATTCAGTACTTC; CDR3aa: CATAGEGVNIQYF
len: 16; d_gene: TRBD1; abundance: once; v_gene: TRBV7-9; j_gene: TRBJ1-1; CDR3nt: TGTGCCAGCAGCCCGTTAATCGGACAGGAGAACACTGAAGCTTTCTTT; CDR3aa: CASSPLIGQENTEAFF
len: 23; d_gene: NA; abundance: once; v_gene: TRBV7-5; j_gene: TRBJ1-2; CDR3nt: TGTGTCAGAAGCCTAACGAGGGGGAGCCCTCAGTTCTCACTACTGCTTGGATTATATGGCTACACCTTC; CDR3aa: CVRSLTRGSPQFSLLLGLYGYTF
len: 16; d_gene: TRBD2; abundance: NA; v_gene: TRBV7-3; j_gene: TRBJ2-1; CDR3nt: TGTGCCAGCAGCTTAGGACCAGCGGGGGGTGGGAATGAGCAGTTCTTC; CDR3aa: CASSLGPAGGGNEQFF
len: 15; d_gene: TRBD1; abundance: once; v_gene: TRBV6-5; j_gene: TRBJ2-5; CDR3nt: TGTGCCAGCAGTATGCGACAGGGGTACCAAGAGACCCAGTACTTC; CDR3aa: CASSMRQGYQETQYF
len: 15; d_gene: TRBD1; abundance: NA; v_gene: TRBV2; j_gene: TRBJ1-5; CDR3nt: TGTGCCAGCAGTGAAAACAGGGGCCTTAATCAGCCCCAGCATTTT; CDR3aa: CASSENRGLNQPQHF
len: 16; d_gene: TRBD1; abundance: NA; v_gene: TRBV13; j_gene: TRBJ2-5; CDR3nt: TGTGCCAGCAGCCTAATCACAGGGGCCTCTGGTGAGACCCAGTACTTC; CDR3aa: CASSLITGASGETQYF
len: 14; d_gene: NA; abundance: NA; v_gene: TRBV4-3; j_gene: TRBJ1-4; CDR3nt: TGCGCCAGCAGCCAGTGGGCTTTACGTGAAAAACTGTTTTTT; CDR3aa: CASSQWALREKLFF
len: 14; d_gene: NA; abundance: NA; v_gene: TRBV7-2; j_gene: TRBJ1-2; CDR3nt: TGTGCCAGCAGCTTACTAGACAGGCCCTATGGCTACACCTTC; CDR3aa: CASSLLDRPYGYTF
len: 12; d_gene: TRBD1; abundance: NA; v_gene: TRBV7-9; j_gene: TRBJ1-1; CDR3nt: TGTGCCAGCAGCTTAGGGGACAGTGAAGCTTTCTTT; CDR3aa: CASSLGDSEAFF
len: 16; d_gene: TRBD2; abundance: NA; v_gene: TRBV28; j_gene: TRBJ2-1; CDR3nt: TGTGCCAGCAGTCACCTTCGGACTAGCGGTTCCAATGAGCAGTTCTTC; CDR3aa: CASSHLRTSGSNEQFF
len: 20; d_gene: NA; abundance: NA; v_gene: TRBV15; j_gene: TRBJ2-6; CDR3nt: TGTGCCACCAGCAGAGGTTTCAGTACGGGGAAGAGCTCTGGGGCCAACGTCCTGACTTTC; CDR3aa: CATSRGFSTGKSSGANVLTF
len: 13; d_gene: NA; abundance: NA; v_gene: TRBV2; j_gene: TRBJ1-5; CDR3nt: TGTGCCAGCAATGGACAAAGCAATCAGCCCCAGCATTTT; CDR3aa: CASNGQSNQPQHF
len: 16; d_gene: TRBD2; abundance: NA; v_gene: TRBV5-1; j_gene: TRBJ2-1; CDR3nt: TGCGCCAGCAGCCCCTCACTTTCTAGCGGGGGTAATGAGCAGTTCTTC; CDR3aa: CASSPSLSSGGNEQFF
len: 14; d_gene: TRBD1; abundance: NA; v_gene: TRBV19; j_gene: TRBJ1-2; CDR3nt: TGTGCCAGTAGCCCCGGGACAGGGGGCGGCGGCTACACCTTC; CDR3aa: CASSPGTGGGGYTF
len: 13; d_gene: NA; abundance: NA; v_gene: TRBV6-1; j_gene: TRBJ2-5; CDR3nt: TGTGCCAGCAGTGATGCCGGAGCAGAGACCCAGTACTTC; CDR3aa: CASSDAGAETQYF
len: 15; d_gene: NA; abundance: NA; v_gene: TRBV5-1; j_gene: TRBJ2-1; CDR3nt: TGCGCCAGCAGCTTGGATAAGGGGACCTACAATGAGCAGTTCTTC; CDR3aa: CASSLDKGTYNEQFF
len: 18; d_gene: TRBD2; abundance: NA; v_gene: TRBV7-6; j_gene: TRBJ2-7; CDR3nt: TGTGCCAGCAGCTTAGAGCTTAGGGGGCTAGCGGGGAGCTACGAGCAGTACTTC; CDR3aa: CASSLELRGLAGSYEQYF
len: 16; d_gene: TRBD1; abundance: few; v_gene: TRBV5-1; j_gene: TRBJ2-1; CDR3nt: TGCGCCAGCAGCCCCGGGACAGGGGGCCCCTACAATGAGCAGTTCTTC; CDR3aa: CASSPGTGGPYNEQFF
len: 15; d_gene: TRBD2; abundance: NA; v_gene: TRBV9; j_gene: TRBJ2-3; CDR3nt: TGTGCCAGCACCCGGCGGGGGGCCCTCACAGATACGCAGTATTTT; CDR3aa: CASTRRGALTDTQYF
len: 14; d_gene: NA; abundance: NA; v_gene: TRBV5-1; j_gene: TRBJ2-7; CDR3nt: TGCGCCAGCAGCTTGACAGGGAGCTCCTACGAGCAGTACTTC; CDR3aa: CASSLTGSSYEQYF
len: 14; d_gene: NA; abundance: NA; v_gene: TRBV25-1; j_gene: TRBJ1-1; CDR3nt: TGTGCCAGCCGTCAAGCTGCCCGGAACACTGAAGCTTTCTTT; CDR3aa: CASRQAARNTEAFF
len: 15; d_gene: TRBD1; abundance: few; v_gene: TRBV10-3; j_gene: TRBJ1-5; CDR3nt: TGTGCCATCAGCCCCGGGACAGGGGGCGTTCAGCCCCAGCATTTT; CDR3aa: CAISPGTGGVQPQHF
len: 16; d_gene: NA; abundance: once; v_gene: TRBV7-6; j_gene: TRBJ1-5; CDR3nt: TGTGCCAGCAGCCGAACAGGGAGAGTCTATTATCAGCCCCAGCATTTT; CDR3aa: CASSRTGRVYYQPQHF
len: 16; d_gene: NA; abundance: NA; v_gene: TRBV5-6; j_gene: TRBJ2-2; CDR3nt: TGTGCCAGCAGCTTGTCTAGCGCAATGCTCACCGGGGAGCTGTTTTTT; CDR3aa: CASSLSSAMLTGELFF
len: 13; d_gene: NA; abundance: once; v_gene: TRBV7-8; j_gene: TRBJ1-1; CDR3nt: TGTGCCAGCAGCGGGGGCAGGAGTACTGAAGCTTTCTTT; CDR3aa: CASSGGRSTEAFF
len: 17; d_gene: TRBD1; abundance: NA; v_gene: TRBV4-1; j_gene: TRBJ1-3; CDR3nt: TGCGCCAGCAGCCAAGATCGGGGACAGGTAACTGGAAACACCATATATTTT; CDR3aa: CASSQDRGQVTGNTIYF
len: 16; d_gene: TRBD1; abundance: once; v_gene: TRBV5-1; j_gene: TRBJ1-4; CDR3nt: TGCGCCAGCAGCTTGGATCGGCAGGGGGCTAATGAAAAACTGTTTTTT; CDR3aa: CASSLDRQGANEKLFF
len: 13; d_gene: NA; abundance: NA; v_gene: TRBV7-9; j_gene: TRBJ2-7; CDR3nt: TGTGCCAGCAGCCCCCCGGCGGGCTACGAGCAGTACTTC; CDR3aa: CASSPPAGYEQYF
len: 16; d_gene: NA; abundance: NA; v_gene: TRBV5-1; j_gene: TRBJ2-2; CDR3nt: TGCGCCAGCCGGCAGGGAACGGTTTCGAACACCGGGGAGCTGTTTTTT; CDR3aa: CASRQGTVSNTGELFF
len: 15; d_gene: TRBD1; abundance: NA; v_gene: TRBV5-1; j_gene: TRBJ2-7; CDR3nt: TGCGCCAGCAGCTTGGTGGGACAGGGGGCGAGTGAGCAGTACTTC; CDR3aa: CASSLVGQGASEQYF